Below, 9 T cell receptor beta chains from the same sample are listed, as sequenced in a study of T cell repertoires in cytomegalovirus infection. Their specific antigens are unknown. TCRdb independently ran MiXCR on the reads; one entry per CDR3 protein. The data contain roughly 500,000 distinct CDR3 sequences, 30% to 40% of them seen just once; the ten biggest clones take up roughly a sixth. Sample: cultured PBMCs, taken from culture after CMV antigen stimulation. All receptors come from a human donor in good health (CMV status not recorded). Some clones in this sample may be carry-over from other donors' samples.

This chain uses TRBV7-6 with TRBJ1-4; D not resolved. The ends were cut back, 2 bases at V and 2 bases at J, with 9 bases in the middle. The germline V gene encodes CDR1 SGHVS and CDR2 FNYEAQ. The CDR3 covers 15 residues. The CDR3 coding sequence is TGTGCCAGCAGCTTATCGTTGGGCACTAATGAAAAACTGTTTTTT. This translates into CASSLSLGTNEKLFF.

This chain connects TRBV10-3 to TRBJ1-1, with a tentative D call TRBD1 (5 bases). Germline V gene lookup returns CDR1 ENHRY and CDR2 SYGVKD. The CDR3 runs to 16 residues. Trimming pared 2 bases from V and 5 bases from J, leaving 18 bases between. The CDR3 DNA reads TGTGCCATCAGTGAGCCGGTGGGGATATCAGGGACTGAAGCTTTCTTT. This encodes CAISEPVGISGTEAFF.

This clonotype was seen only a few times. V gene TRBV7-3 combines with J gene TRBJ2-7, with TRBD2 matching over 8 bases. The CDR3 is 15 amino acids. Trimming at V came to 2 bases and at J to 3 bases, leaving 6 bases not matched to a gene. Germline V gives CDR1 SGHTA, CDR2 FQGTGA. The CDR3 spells CASSLSGGGHYEQYF. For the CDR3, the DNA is TGTGCCAGCAGCTTATCCGGGGGGGGTCACTACGAGCAGTACTTC.

The CDR3, as DNA: TGTGCCATCAGTGAGGTACTAGCGGGCAGCGCAGATACGCAGTATTTT. Translated: CAISEVLAGSADTQYF. V usage is TRBV10-3 and J usage is TRBJ2-3, with 9 bases lining up with TRBD2. Trimming cost V 2 bases and J 4 bases; bases outside gene matches: 7. Germline V lookup: CDR1 ENHRY, CDR2 SYGVKD. CDR3 size: 16 residues.

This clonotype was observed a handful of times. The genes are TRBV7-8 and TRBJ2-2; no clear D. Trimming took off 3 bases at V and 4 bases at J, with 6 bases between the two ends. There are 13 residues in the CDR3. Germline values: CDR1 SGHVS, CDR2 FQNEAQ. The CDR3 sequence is CASSLWGTGELFF. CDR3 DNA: TGTGCCAGCAGCTTGTGGGGCACCGGGGAGCTGTTTTTT.

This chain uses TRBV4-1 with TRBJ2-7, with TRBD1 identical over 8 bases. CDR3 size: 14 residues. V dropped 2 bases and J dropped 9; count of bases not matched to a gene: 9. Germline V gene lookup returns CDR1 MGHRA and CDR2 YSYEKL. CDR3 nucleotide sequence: TGCGCCAGCAGCCAAATTCCAGGGGGCCCTGGGCAGTACTTC. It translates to CASSQIPGGPGQYF.

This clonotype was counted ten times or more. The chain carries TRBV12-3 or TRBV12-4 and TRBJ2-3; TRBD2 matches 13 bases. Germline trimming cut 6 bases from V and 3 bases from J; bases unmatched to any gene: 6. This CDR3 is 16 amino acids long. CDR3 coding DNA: TGTGCCAGCAGGCGTCGGACTAGCGGGAGAACAGATACGCAGTATTTT. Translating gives CASRRRTSGRTDTQYF.

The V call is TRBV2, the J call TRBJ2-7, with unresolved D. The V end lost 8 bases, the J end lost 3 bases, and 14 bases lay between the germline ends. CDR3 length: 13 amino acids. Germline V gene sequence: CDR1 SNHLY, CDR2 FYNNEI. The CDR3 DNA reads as TGTGCCAGCGACTTTCGGCGGAACTACGAGCAGTACTTC. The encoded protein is CASDFRRNYEQYF.

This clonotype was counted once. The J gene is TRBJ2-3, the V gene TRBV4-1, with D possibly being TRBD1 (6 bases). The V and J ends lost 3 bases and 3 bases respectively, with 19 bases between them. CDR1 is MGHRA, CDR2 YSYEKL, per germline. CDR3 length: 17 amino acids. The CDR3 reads CASSHFHGQGPTDTQYF. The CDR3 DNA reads TGCGCCAGCAGCCATTTCCACGGGCAGGGGCCGACAGATACGCAGTATTTT.